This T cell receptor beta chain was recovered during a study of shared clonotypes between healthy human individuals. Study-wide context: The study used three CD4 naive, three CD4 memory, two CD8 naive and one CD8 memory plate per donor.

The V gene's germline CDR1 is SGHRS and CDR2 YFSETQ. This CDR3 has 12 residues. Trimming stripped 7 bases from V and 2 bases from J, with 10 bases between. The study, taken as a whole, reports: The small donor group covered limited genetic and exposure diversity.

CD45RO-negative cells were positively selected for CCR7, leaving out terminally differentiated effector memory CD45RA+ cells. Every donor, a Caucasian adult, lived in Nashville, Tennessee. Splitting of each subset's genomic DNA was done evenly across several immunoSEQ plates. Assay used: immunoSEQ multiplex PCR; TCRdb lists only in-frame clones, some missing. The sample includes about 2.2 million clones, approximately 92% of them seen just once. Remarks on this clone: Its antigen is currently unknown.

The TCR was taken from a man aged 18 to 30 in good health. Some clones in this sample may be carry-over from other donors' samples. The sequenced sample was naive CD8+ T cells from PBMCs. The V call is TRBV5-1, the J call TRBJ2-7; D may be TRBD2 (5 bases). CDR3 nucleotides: TGCGCCAGCGGGGAGAGGCCCTACGAGCAGTACTTC. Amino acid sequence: CASGERPYEQYF.